Sequencing of this T cell receptor (beta chain) was carried out in a study of Ad26.COV2.S vaccination and SARS-CoV-2 variants. Study as a whole: Donor got 5x10^10 or 1x10^11 viral particles of Ad26.COV2.S. Study conclusions and caveats: Breadth measured for non-spike TCRs was similar across vaccine and placebo recipients. The placebo group had lower spike-specific TCR breadth than the vaccine recipients did.

Sample treatment: some 20 received Ad26.COV2.S at low or high dose, single or two shots; roughly 5 received placebo; per-sample allocation not given. Day 63 following the first vaccine or placebo injection was when the samples were taken. The vaccine antigen was prefusion-stabilized Wuhan SARS-CoV-2 spike. The CDR3 extends over 16 amino acids. The germline V gene has CDR1 SEHNR and CDR2 FQNEAQ (reference sequence). With 5 bases removed from V and 2 bases from J, the gap between germline ends came to 15 bases. Here immunoSEQ multiplex PCR was the method, and the copy in TCRdb shows in-frame clones only, minus some. The sample has about 410,000 clones, approximately 91% seen once; the top ten hold more than 3%. For this clone: The antigen is unknown.

The material was peripheral blood, obtained in a trial of Ad26.COV2.S vaccine versus placebo. The TCR originated in a person between 18 and 60 years old who received the Ad26.COV2.S COVID-19 vaccine or a placebo. This chain connects TRBV7-9 to TRBJ1-4; the D is unclear. The CDR3 coding sequence is TGTGCCAGCAGCCCGTCAGGACGGTTTACTAATGAAAAACTGTTTTTT. Protein sequence: CASSPSGRFTNEKLFF.